One T cell receptor (beta chain) is described in this entry. Described treatment: some 19 received Ad26.COV2.S at low or high dose, single or two shots; about 5 received placebo; per-sample allocation not given. Sampling took place 63 days after the first vaccine or placebo injection. This adult donor, from Boston, was 18-55 years old. Here immunoSEQ multiplex PCR was the method, and the copy in TCRdb shows in-frame clones only, minus some. The top ten clones hold roughly 1.5% of a sample with hundreds of thousands of clones, 89% of them seen once. J lost 10 bases, V lost 2 bases, and 1 base had no gene match. From germline, CDR1 is MNHNY and CDR2 SVGAGI (reference sequence). The CDR3 is 12 residues long. The data are from a study of Ad26.COV2.S vaccination and SARS-CoV-2 variants.

This sequence was found in a person aged 18-65 years who received the Ad26.COV2.S COVID-19 vaccine or a placebo. This chain connects TRBV6-6 to TRBJ2-1; 8 bases match TRBD1. The input for sequencing was peripheral blood, taken in a trial of Ad26.COV2.S vaccine versus placebo. The CDR3: CASSYGTGEQFF. The CDR3 nucleotides read TGTGCCAGCAGTTACGGGACAGGCGAGCAGTTCTTC.